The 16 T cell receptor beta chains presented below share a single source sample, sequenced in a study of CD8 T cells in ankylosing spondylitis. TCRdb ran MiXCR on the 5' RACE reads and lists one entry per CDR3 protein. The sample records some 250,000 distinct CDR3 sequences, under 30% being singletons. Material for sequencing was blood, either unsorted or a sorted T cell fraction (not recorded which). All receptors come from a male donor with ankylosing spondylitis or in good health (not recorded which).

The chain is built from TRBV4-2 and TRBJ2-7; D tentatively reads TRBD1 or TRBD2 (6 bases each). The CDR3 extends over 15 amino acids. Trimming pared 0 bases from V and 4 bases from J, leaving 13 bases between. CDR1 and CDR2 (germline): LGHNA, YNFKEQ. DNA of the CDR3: TGTGCCAGCAGCCAAGATAGCGGACAGTTTTACGAGCAGTACTTC. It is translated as CASSQDSGQFYEQYF.

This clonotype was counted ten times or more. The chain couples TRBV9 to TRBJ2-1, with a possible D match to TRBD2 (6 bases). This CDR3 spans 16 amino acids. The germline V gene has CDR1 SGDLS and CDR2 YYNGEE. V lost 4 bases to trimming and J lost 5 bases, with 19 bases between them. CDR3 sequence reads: CASSPTGDLTHNEQFF. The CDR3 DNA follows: TGTGCCAGCAGCCCAACGGGAGATCTTACCCACAATGAGCAGTTCTTC.

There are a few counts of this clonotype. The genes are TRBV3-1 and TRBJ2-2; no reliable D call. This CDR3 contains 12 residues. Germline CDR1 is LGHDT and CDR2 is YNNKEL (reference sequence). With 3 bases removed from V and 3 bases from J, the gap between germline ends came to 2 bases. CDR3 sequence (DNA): TGTGCCAGCAGCCACGACACCGGGGAGCTGTTTTTT. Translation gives CASSHDTGELFF.

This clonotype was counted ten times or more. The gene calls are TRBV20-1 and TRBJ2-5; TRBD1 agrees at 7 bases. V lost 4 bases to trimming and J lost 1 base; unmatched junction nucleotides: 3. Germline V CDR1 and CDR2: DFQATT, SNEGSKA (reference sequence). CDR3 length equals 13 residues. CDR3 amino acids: CSATRDSQETQYF. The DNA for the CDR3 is TGCAGTGCTACCCGGGACAGCCAAGAGACCCAGTACTTC.

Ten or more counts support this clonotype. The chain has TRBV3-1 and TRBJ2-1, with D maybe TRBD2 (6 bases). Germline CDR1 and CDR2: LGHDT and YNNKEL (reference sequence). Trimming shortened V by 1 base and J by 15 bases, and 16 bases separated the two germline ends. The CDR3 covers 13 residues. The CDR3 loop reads CASSQAKGRGWFF. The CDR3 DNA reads TGTGCCAGCAGCCAAGCGAAAGGGCGGGGATGGTTCTTC.

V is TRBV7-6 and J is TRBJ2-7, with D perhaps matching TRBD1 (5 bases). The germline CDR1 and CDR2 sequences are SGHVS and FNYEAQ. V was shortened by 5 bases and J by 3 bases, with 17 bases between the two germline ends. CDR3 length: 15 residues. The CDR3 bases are TGTGCCAGCAGCCCTCTTAGGGCAGGGATCTACGAGCAGTACTTC. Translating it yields CASSPLRAGIYEQYF.

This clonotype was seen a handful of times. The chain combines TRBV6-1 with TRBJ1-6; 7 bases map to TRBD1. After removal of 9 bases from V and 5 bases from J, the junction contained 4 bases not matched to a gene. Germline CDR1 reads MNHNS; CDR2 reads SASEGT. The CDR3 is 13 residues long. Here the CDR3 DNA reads TGTGCCAGTAAGACAGGGAATAATTCACCCCTCCACTTT. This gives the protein CASKTGNNSPLHF.

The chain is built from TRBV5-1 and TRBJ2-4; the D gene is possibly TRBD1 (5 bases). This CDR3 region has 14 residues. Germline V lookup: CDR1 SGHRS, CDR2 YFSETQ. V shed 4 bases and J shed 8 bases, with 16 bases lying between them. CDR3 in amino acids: CASSPWGPGDIQYF. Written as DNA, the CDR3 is TGCGCCAGCAGCCCGTGGGGCCCTGGGGACATTCAGTACTTC.

The CDR3 DNA sequence: TGCAGTGCTCCTACCTGGGGGCCCTATGGCTACACCTTC. This encodes CSAPTWGPYGYTF. J is TRBJ1-2 and V is TRBV20-1, with a tentative D call TRBD1 (6 bases). The CDR3 length is 13 residues. Trimming took off 5 bases at V and 4 bases at J, with 14 bases between the two ends. From germline, CDR1 is DFQATT and CDR2 SNEGSKA (reference sequence).

The CDR3 DNA sequence: TGTGCCAGCTCACCGGGAAAAGAGACCCAGTACTTC. It yields the protein CASSPGKETQYF. The chain links TRBV18 to TRBJ2-5; no reliable D call. In germline, CDR1 is KGHSH, CDR2 LQKENI. The CDR3 sequence is 12 residues long. Trimming cost V 3 bases and J 3 bases, with 5 bases left between them.

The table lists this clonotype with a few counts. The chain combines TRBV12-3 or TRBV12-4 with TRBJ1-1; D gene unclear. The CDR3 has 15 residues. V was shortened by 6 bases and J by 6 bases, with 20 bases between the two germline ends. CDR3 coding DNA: TGTGCCAGCAGCCGATATGAGCCTGGGCGCCCTGAAGCTTTCTTT. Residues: CASSRYEPGRPEAFF.

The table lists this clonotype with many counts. The CDR3 here is CSVVLGTEKAFF. In DNA, the CDR3 is TGCAGCGTCGTACTTGGGACGGAAAAAGCTTTCTTT. This chain connects TRBV29-1 to TRBJ1-1; TRBD1 might be the D (5 bases). CDR1 SQVTM and CDR2 ANQGSEA come from the germline V gene. The V end lost 6 bases, the J end lost 9 bases, and 17 bases lay between the germline ends. CDR3 length: 12 amino acids.

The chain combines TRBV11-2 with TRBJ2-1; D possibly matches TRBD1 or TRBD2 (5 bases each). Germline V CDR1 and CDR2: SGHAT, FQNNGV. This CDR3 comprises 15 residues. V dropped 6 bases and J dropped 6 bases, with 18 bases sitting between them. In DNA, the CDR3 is TGTGCCAGCAGGGAACTTACGGGGCAGCCCAATGAGCAGTTCTTC. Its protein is CASRELTGQPNEQFF.

The CDR3 nucleotides are TGTGCCAGCAGCTTATTAGTGATCGGGGAGCAGTACTTC. Protein product: CASSLLVIGEQYF. The V and J genes are TRBV11-2 and TRBJ2-7; no firm D call. V gave up 2 bases and J gave up 7 bases, with 12 bases separating them. Germline CDR1 reads SGHAT; CDR2 reads FQNNGV. This CDR3 has 13 residues.

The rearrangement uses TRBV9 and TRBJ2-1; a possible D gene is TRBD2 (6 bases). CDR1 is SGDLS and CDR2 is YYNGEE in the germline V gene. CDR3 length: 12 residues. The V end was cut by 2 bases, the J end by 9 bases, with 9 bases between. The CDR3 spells CASSVNSGEQFF. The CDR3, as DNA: TGTGCCAGCAGCGTTAATAGCGGTGAGCAGTTCTTC.

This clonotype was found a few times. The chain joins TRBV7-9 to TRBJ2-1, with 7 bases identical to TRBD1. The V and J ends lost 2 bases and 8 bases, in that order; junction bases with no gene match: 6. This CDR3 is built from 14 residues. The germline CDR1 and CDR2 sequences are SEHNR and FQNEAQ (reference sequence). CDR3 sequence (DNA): TGTGCCAGCAGCTTAAACAGGGGTTTCGATGAGCAGTTCTTC. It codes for CASSLNRGFDEQFF.